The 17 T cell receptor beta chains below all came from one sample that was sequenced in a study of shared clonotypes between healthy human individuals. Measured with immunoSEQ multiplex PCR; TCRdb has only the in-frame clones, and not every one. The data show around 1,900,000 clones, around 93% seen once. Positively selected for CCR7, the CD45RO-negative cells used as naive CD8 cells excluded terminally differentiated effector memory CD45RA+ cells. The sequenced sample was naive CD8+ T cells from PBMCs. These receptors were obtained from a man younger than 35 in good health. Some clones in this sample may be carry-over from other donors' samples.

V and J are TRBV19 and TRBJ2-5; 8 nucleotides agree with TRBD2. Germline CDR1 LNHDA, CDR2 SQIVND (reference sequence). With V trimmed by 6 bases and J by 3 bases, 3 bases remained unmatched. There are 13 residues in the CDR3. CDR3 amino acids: CASSPGGEETQYF. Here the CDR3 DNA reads TGTGCCAGTAGCCCCGGGGGGGAAGAGACCCAGTACTTC.

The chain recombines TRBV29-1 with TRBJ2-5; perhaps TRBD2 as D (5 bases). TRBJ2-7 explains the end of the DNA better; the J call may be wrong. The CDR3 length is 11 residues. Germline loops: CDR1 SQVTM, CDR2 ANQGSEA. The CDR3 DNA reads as TGCAGCGTGCGACTACTCTACGAGCAGTACTTC. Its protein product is CSVRLLYEQYF.

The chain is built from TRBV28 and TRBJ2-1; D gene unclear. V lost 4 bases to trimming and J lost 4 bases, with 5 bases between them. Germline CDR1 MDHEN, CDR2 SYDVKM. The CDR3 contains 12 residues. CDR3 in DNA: TGTGCCAGCAGTTCGACTTACAATGAGCAGTTCTTC. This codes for CASSSTYNEQFF.

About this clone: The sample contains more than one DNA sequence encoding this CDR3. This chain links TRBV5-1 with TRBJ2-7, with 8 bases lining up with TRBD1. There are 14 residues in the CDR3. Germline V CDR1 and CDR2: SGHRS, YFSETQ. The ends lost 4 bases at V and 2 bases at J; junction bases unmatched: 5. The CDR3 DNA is TGCGCCAGCAGCCTGGGGACAGGAACCTACGAGCAGTACTTC. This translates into CASSLGTGTYEQYF.

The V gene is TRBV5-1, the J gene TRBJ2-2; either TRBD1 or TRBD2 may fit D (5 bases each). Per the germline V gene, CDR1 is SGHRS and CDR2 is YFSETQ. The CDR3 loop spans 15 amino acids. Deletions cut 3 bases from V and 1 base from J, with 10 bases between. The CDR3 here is CASSWGRQNTGELFF. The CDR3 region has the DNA TGCGCCAGCAGCTGGGGACGGCAGAACACCGGGGAGCTGTTTTTT.

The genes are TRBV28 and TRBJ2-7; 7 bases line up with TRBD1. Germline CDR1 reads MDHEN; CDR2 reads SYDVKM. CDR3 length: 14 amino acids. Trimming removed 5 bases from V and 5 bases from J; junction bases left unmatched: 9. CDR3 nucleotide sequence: TGTGCCAGCAGTCCCAGACAGGGTCTCCACGAGCAGTACTTC. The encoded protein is CASSPRQGLHEQYF. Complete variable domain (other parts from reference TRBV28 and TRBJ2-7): DVKVTQSSRYLVKRTGEKVFLECVQDMDHENMFWYRQDPGLGLRLIYFSYDVKMKEKGDIPEGYSVSREKKERFSLILESASTNQTSMYLCASSPRQGLHEQYFGPGTRLTVT.

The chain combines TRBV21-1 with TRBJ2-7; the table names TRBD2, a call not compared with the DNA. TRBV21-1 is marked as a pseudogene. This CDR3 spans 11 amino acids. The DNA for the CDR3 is TGTGCCAGCAGCAAAGTAGGAGGACAGTACTTC. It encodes CASSKVGGQYF.

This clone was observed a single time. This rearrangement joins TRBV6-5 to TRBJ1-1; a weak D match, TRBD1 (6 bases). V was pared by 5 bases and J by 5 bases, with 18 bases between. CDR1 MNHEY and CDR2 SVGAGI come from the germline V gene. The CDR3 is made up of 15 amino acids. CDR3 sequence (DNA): TGTGCCAGCAGTCCTCAGGGGTTATCGGGGACTGAAGCTTTCTTT. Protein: CASSPQGLSGTEAFF.

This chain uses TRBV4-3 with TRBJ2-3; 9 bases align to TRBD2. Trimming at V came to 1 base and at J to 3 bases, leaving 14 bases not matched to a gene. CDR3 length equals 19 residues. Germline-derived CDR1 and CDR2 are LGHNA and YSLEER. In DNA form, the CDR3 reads TGCGCCAGCAGCCAAGTCGGGGCGACTAGCGGCCCAGGAACAGATACGCAGTATTTT. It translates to CASSQVGATSGPGTDTQYF.

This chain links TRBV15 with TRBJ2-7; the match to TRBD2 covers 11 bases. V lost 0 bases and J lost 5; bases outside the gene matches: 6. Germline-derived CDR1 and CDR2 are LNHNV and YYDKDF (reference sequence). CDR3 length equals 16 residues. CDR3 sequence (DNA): TGTGCCACCAGCAGAGATCTGACTAGCGGGAACCACGAGCAGTACTTC. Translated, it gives CATSRDLTSGNHEQYF.

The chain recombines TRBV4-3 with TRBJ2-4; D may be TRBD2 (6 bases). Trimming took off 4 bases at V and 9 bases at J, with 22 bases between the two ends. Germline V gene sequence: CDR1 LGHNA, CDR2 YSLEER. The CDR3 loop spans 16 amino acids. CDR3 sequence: CASSPNRDSHRGIQYF. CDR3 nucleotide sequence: TGCGCCAGCAGCCCCAACCGGGACTCCCATCGGGGCATTCAGTACTTC.

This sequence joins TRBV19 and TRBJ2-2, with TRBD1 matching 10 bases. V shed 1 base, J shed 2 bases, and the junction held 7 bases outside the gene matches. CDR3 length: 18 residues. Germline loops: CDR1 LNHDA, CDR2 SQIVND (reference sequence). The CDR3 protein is CASSIGRRDRGNTGELFF. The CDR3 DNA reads TGTGCCAGTAGTATAGGACGGAGGGACAGGGGTAACACCGGGGAGCTGTTTTTT.

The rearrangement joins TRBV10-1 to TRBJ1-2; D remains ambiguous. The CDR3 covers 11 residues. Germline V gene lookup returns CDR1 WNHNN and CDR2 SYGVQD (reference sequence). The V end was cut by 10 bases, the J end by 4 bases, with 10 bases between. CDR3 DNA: TGCGCCATCCCCAGACGCTATGGCTACACCTTC. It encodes CAIPRRYGYTF.

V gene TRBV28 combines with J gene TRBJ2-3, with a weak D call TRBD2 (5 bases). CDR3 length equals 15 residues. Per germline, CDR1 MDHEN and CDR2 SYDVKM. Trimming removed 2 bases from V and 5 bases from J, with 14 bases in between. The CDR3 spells CASSLRGLIGDTQYF. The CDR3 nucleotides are TGTGCCAGCAGTTTAAGAGGGTTAATCGGAGATACGCAGTATTTT.

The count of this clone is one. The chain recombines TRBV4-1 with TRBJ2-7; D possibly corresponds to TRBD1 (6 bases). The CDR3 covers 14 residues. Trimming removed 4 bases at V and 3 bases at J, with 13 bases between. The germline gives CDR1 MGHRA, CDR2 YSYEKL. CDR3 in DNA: TGCGCCAGCAGCCTGGGGACACCTTTCTACGAGCAGTACTTC. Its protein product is CASSLGTPFYEQYF.

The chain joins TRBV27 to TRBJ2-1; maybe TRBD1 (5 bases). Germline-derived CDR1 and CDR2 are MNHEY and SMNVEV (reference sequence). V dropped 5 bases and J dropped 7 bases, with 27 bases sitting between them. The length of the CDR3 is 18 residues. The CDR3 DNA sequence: TGTGCCAGCAGTCCACCGCCTTCTCTAGGGGTACACGGGAATGAGCAGTTCTTC. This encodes CASSPPPSLGVHGNEQFF.

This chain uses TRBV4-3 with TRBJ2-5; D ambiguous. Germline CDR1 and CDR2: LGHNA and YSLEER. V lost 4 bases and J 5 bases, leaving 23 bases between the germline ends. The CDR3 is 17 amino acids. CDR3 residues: CASSPSRMVSIGETQYF. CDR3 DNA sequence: TGCGCCAGCAGCCCCTCGAGGATGGTTTCGATAGGGGAGACCCAGTACTTC.